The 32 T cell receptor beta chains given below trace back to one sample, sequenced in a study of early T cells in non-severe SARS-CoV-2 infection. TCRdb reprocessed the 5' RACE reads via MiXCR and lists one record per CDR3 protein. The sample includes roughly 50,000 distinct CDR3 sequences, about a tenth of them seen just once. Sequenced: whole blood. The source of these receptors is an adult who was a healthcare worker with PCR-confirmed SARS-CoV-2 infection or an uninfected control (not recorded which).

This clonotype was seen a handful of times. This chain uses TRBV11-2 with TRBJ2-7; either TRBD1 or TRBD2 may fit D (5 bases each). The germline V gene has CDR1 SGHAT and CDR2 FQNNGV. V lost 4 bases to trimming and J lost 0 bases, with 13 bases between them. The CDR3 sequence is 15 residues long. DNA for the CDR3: TGTGCCAGCAGCTCCGGGACGGGGAGCTCCTACGAGCAGTACTTC. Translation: CASSSGTGSSYEQYF.

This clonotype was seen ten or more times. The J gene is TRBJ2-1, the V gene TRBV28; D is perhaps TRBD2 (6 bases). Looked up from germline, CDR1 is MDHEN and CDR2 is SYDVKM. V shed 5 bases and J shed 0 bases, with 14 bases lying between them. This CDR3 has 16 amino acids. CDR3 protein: CASSPRMGGSYNEQFF. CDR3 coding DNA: TGTGCCAGCAGTCCCAGGATGGGGGGCTCCTACAATGAGCAGTTCTTC. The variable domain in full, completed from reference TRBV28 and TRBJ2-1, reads DVKVTQSSRYLVKRTGEKVFLECVQDMDHENMFWYRQDPGLGLRLIYFSYDVKMKEKGDIPEGYSVSREKKERFSLILESASTNQTSMYLCASSPRMGGSYNEQFFGPGTRLTVL.

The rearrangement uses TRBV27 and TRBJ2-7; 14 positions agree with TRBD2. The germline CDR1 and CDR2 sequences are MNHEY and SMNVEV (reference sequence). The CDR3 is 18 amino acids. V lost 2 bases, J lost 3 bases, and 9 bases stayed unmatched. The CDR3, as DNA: TGTGCCAGCAGTTTAGGACAGCGGGGGACTAGCGGGAGCTACGAGCAGTACTTC. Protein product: CASSLGQRGTSGSYEQYF.

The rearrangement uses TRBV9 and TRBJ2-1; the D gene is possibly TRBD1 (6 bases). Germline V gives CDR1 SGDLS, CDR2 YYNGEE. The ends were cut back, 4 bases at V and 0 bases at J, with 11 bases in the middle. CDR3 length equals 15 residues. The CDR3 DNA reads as TGTGCCAGCAGCTTAGGGGGTGGCTCCTACAATGAGCAGTTCTTC. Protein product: CASSLGGGSYNEQFF.

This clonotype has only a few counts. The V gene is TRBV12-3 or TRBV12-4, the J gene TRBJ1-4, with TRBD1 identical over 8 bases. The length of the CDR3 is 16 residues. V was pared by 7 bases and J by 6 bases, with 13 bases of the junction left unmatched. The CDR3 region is CASTGRGHSSDEKLFF. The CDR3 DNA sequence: TGTGCCAGCACGGGCAGGGGGCATTCAAGTGATGAAAAACTGTTTTTT.

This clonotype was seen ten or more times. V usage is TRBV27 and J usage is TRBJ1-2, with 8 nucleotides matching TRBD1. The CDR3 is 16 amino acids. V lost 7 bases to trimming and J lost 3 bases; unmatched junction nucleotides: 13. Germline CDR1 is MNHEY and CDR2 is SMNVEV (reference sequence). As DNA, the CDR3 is TGTGCCAGCACCTTAATCGGACAGGGTTTGGACTATGGCTACACCTTC. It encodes CASTLIGQGLDYGYTF.

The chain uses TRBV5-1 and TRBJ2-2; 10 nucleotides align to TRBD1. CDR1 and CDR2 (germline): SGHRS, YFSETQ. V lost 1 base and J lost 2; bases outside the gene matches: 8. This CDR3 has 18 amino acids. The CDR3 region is CASSLQTGTGVNTGELFF. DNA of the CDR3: TGCGCCAGCAGCTTGCAAACCGGGACAGGGGTAAACACCGGGGAGCTGTTTTTT.

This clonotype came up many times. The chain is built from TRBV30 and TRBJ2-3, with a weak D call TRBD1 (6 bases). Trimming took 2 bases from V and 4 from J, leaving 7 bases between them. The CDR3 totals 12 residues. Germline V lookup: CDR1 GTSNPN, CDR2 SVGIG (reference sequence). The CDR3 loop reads CAWSPGADTQYF. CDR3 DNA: TGTGCCTGGAGTCCAGGGGCAGATACGCAGTATTTT.

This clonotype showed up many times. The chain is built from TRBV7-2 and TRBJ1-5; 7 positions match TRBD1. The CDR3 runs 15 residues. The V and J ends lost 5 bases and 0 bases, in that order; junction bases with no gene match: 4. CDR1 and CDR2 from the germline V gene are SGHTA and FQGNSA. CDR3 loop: CASSPRTGSNQPQHF. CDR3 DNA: TGTGCCAGCAGCCCGCGGACAGGTAGCAATCAGCCCCAGCATTTT.

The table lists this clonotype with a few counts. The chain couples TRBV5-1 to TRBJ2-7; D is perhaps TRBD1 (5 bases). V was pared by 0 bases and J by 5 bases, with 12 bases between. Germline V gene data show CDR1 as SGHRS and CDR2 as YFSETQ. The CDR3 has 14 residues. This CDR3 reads CASSLGGRVDEQYF. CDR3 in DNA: TGCGCCAGCAGCTTGGGCGGCAGGGTCGACGAGCAGTACTTC.

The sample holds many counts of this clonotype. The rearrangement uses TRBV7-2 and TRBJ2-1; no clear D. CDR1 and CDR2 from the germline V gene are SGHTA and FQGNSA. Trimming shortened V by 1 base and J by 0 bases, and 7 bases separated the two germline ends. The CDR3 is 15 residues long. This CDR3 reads CASSLVGLSYNEQFF. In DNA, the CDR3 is TGTGCCAGCAGCTTAGTTGGCCTCTCCTACAATGAGCAGTTCTTC.

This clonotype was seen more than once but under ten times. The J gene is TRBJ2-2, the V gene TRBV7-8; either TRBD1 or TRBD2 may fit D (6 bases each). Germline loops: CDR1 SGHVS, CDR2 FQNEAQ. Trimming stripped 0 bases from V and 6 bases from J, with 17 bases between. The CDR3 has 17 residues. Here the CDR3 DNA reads TGTGCCAGCAGCTTAGCTTACTGGCAGGGGAGGTCCGGGGAGCTGTTTTTT. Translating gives CASSLAYWQGRSGELFF.

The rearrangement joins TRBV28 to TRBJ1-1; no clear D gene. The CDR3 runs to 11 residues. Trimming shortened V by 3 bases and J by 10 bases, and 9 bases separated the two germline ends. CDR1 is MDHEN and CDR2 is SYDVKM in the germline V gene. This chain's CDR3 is CASSLGEAAFF. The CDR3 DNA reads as TGTGCCAGCAGTTTGGGAGAAGCAGCTTTCTTT.

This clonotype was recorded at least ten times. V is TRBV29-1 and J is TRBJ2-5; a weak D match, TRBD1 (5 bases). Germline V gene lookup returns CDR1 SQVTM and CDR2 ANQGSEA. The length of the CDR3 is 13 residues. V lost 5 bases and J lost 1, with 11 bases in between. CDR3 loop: CSVLRQIQETQYF. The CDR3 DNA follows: TGCAGCGTTCTCCGACAGATCCAAGAGACCCAGTACTTC.

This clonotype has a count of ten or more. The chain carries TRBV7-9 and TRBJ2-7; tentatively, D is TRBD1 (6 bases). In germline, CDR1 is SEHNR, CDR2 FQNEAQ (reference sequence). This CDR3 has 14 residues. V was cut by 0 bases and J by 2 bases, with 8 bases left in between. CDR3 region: CASSLASGAYEQYF. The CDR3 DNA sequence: TGTGCCAGCAGCTTAGCGTCAGGGGCCTACGAGCAGTACTTC.

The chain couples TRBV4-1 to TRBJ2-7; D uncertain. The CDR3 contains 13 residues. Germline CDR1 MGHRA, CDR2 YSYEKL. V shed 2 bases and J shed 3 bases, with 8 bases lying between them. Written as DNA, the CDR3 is TGCGCCAGCAGCCAACTATACAGCTACGAGCAGTACTTC. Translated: CASSQLYSYEQYF.

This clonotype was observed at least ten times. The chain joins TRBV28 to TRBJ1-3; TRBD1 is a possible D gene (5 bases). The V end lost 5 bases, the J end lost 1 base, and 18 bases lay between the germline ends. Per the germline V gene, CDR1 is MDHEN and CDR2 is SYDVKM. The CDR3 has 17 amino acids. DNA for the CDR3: TGTGCCAGCAGTCCTCAAACAGGATCAGTTTCTGGAAACACCATATATTTT. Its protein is CASSPQTGSVSGNTIYF.

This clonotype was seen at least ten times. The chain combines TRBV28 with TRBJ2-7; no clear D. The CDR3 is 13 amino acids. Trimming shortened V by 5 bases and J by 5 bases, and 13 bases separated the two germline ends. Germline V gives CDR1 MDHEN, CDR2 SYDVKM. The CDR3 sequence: CASSLSMGNEQYF. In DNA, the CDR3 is TGTGCCAGCAGTCTATCCATGGGGAACGAGCAGTACTTC.

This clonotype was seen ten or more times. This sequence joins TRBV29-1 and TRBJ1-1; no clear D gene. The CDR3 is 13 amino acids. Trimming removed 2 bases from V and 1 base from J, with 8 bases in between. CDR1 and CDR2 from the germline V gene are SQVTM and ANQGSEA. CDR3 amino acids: CSVERGWNTEAFF. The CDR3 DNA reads TGCAGCGTTGAACGGGGATGGAACACTGAAGCTTTCTTT.

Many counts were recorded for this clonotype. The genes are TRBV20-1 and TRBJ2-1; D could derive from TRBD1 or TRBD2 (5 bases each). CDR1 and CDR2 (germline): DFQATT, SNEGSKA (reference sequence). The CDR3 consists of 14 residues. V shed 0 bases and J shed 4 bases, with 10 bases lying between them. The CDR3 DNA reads TGCAGTGCTAGAGATTTGGGACCATACAATGAGCAGTTCTTC. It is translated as CSARDLGPYNEQFF.

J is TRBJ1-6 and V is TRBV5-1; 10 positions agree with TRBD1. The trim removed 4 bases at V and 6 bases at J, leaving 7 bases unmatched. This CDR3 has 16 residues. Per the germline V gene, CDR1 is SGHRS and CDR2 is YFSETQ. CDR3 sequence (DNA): TGCGCCAGCAGCAGAAACCGGGACAGGGGTAATTCACCCCTCCACTTT. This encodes CASSRNRDRGNSPLHF.

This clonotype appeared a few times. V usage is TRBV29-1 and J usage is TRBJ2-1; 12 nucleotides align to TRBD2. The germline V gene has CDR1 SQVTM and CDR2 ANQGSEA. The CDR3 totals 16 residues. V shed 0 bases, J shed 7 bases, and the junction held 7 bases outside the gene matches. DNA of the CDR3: TGCAGCGTTGAAGATCGCCGACTAGCGGGAGCAAATGAGCAGTTCTTC. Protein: CSVEDRRLAGANEQFF.

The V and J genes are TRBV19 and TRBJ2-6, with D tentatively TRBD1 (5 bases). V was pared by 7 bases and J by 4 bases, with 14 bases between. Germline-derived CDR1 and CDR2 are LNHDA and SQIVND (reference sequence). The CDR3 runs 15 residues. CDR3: CASNRGRRGANVLTF. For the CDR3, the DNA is TGTGCCAGTAATAGGGGCCGGCGCGGGGCCAACGTCCTGACTTTC. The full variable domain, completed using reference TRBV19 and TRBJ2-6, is DGGITQSPKYLFRKEGQNVTLSCEQNLNHDAMYWYRQDPGQGLRLIYYSQIVNDFQKGDIAEGYSVSREKKESFPLTVTSAQKNPTAFYLCASNRGRRGANVLTFGAGSRLTVL.

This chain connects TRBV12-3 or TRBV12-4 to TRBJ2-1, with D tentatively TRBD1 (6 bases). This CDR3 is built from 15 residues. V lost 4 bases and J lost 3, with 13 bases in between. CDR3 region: CASSSGQKNYNEQFF. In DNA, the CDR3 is TGTGCCAGCAGTTCCGGACAGAAGAACTACAATGAGCAGTTCTTC.

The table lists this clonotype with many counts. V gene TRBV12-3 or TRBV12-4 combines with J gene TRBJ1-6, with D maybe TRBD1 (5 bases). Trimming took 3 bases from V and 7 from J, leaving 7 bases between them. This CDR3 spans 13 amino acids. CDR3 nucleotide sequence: TGTGCCAGCAGTTTGGCAGGGAATTCACCCCTCCACTTT. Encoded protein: CASSLAGNSPLHF.

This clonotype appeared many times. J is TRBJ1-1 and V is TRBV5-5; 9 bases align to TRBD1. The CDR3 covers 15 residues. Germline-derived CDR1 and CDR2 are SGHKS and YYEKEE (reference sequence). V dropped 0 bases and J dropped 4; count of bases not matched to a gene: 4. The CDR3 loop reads CASSLAATGGTEAFF. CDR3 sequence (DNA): TGTGCCAGCAGCTTGGCAGCGACAGGGGGCACTGAAGCTTTCTTT.

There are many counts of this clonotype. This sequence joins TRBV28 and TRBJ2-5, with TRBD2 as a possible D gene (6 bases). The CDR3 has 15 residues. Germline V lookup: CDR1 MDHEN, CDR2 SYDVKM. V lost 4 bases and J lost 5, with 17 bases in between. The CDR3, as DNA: TGTGCCAGCAGTTCGAAGGCCGTAGGAGGGGAGACCCAGTACTTC. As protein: CASSSKAVGGETQYF. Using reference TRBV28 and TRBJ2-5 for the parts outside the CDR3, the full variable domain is DVKVTQSSRYLVKRTGEKVFLECVQDMDHENMFWYRQDPGLGLRLIYFSYDVKMKEKGDIPEGYSVSREKKERFSLILESASTNQTSMYLCASSSKAVGGETQYFGPGTRLLVL.

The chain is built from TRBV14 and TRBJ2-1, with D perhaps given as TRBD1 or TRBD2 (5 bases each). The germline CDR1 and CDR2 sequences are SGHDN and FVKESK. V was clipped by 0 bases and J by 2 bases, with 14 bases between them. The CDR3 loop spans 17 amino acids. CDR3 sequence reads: CASSQDLGRGTYNEQFF. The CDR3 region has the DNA TGTGCCAGCAGCCAAGATCTGGGACGGGGCACCTACAATGAGCAGTTCTTC.

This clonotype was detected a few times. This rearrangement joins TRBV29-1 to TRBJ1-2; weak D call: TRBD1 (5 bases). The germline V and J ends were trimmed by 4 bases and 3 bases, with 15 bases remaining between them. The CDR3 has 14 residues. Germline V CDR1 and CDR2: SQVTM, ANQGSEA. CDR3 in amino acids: CSVASTAGDYGYTF. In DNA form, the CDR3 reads TGCAGCGTTGCTTCGACAGCCGGTGACTATGGCTACACCTTC. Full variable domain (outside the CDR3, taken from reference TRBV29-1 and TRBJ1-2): SAVISQKPSRDICQRGTSLTIQCQVDSQVTMMFWYRQQPGQSLTLIATANQGSEATYESGFVIDKFPISRPNLTFSTLTVSNMSPEDSSIYLCSVASTAGDYGYTFGSGTRLTVV.

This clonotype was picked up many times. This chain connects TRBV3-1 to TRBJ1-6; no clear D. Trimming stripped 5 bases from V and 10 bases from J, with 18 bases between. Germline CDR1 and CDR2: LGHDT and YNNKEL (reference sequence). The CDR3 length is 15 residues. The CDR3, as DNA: TGTGCCAGCAGCAAGGTAGAAAGGCTCTCCTCACCCCTCCACTTT. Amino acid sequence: CASSKVERLSSPLHF.

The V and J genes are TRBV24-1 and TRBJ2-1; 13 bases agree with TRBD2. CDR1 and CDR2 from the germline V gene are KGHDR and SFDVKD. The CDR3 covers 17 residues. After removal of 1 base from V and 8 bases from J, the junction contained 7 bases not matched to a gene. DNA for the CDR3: TGTGCCACCAGTGATTTACCGGGACTAGCGGGACTGGATGAGCAGTTCTTC. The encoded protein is CATSDLPGLAGLDEQFF.

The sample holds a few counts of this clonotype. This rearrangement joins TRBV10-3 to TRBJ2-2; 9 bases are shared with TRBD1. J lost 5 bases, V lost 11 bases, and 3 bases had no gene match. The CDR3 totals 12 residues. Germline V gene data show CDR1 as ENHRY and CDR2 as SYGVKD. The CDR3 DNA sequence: TGTGCCGTTGGACAGGGGACCGGGGAGCTGTTTTTT. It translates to CAVGQGTGELFF.